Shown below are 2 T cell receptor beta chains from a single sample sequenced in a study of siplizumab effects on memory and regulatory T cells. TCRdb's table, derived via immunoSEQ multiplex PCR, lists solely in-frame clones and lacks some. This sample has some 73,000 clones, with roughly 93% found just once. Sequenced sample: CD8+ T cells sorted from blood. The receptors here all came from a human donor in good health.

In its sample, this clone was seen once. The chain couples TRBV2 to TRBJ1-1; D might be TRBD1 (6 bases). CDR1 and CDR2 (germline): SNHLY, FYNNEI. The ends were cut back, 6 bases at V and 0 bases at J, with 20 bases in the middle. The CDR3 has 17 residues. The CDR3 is CASRPTGAGNMNTEAFF. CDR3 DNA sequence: TGTGCCAGCAGGCCGACAGGAGCTGGCAACATGAACACTGAAGCTTTCTTT.

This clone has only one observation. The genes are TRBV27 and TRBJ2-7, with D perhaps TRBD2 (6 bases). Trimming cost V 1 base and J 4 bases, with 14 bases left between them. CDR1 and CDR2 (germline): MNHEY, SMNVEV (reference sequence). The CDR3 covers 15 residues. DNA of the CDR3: TGTGCCAGCAGTTTATTGGGGGGTGTGGAGTACGAGCAGTACTTC. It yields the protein CASSLLGGVEYEQYF.